What follows are 9 T cell receptor beta chains derived from one specimen sequenced in a study of OX40 agonist ivuxolimab in advanced cancers. Only in-frame clones appear in the TCRdb table, and some are missing; sequencing was by immunoSEQ multiplex PCR. The data contain about 77,000 clones, around four fifths of them singletons. This specimen consisted of CD4+ or CD8+ T cells sorted from blood, obtained in a trial of the OX40 agonist ivuxolimab. The receptor source for this set is an adult with an advanced solid tumor such as melanoma, head and neck, liver or kidney cancer.

The chain employs TRBV19 and TRBJ1-2, with TRBD1 identical over 10 bases. Per the germline V gene, CDR1 is LNHDA and CDR2 is SQIVND (reference sequence). Germline trimming cut 5 bases from V and 2 bases from J; bases unmatched to any gene: 8. The CDR3 runs 16 residues. This chain's CDR3 is CASSRHRTGGNYGYTF. The CDR3 DNA is TGTGCCAGTAGTCGACATCGGACAGGGGGGAACTATGGCTACACCTTC. Based on the CDR3 plus reference TRBV19 and TRBJ1-2, the full variable domain is DGGITQSPKYLFRKEGQNVTLSCEQNLNHDAMYWYRQDPGQGLRLIYYSQIVNDFQKGDIAEGYSVSREKKESFPLTVTSAQKNPTAFYLCASSRHRTGGNYGYTFGSGTRLTVV.

This rearrangement joins TRBV19 to TRBJ2-2; TRBD1 aligns across 8 bases. The junction had 2 bases not matched to a gene; V was cut back by 2 bases and J by 3 bases. The CDR3 extends over 15 amino acids. From germline, CDR1 is LNHDA and CDR2 SQIVND (reference sequence). CDR3 residues: CASSIQGADTGELFF. DNA for the CDR3: TGTGCCAGTAGTATACAGGGGGCAGACACCGGGGAGCTGTTTTTT.

The rearrangement links TRBV5-1 to TRBJ1-2; D is possibly TRBD1 (6 bases). The CDR3 length is 15 residues. V lost 5 bases and J 2 bases, leaving 16 bases between the germline ends. Germline loops: CDR1 SGHRS, CDR2 YFSETQ. CDR3 nucleotides: TGCGCCAGCAGGACAGGACCCTCCGCAAACTATGGCTACACCTTC. Its translation: CASRTGPSANYGYTF.

For the CDR3, the DNA is TGTGCCATCAGGCAGGGTAAAGGGACTAGCGAAAGCTATGAGCAGTTCTTC. Its protein product is CAIRQGKGTSESYEQFF. V gene TRBV10-3 combines with J gene TRBJ2-1; 10 bases are shared with TRBD2. The V gene's germline CDR1 is ENHRY and CDR2 SYGVKD. V trimming: 6 bases; J trimming: 8 bases; junction bases outside the gene matches: 16. The CDR3 has 17 residues.

A word on this clone: Other DNA sequences in the sample encode the same CDR3. This rearrangement joins TRBV6-5 to TRBJ2-5, with D maybe TRBD2 (5 bases). The CDR3 contains 12 residues. Germline V lookup: CDR1 MNHEY, CDR2 SVGAGI. Trimming stripped 7 bases from V and 5 bases from J, with 11 bases between. The DNA for the CDR3 is TGTGCCAGCACCGGGGTAGGGGAGACCCAGTACTTC. It encodes CASTGVGETQYF.

This clone showed up just once. The rearrangement uses TRBV15 and TRBJ2-7, with a weak D call TRBD1 (7 bases). V was clipped by 1 base and J by 11 bases, with 18 bases between them. The CDR3 consists of 14 residues. Germline CDR1 reads LNHNV; CDR2 reads YYDKDF (reference sequence). CDR3 sequence: CATSRGEVRGEKYF. In DNA form, the CDR3 reads TGTGCCACCAGCAGAGGAGAGGTCAGGGGGGAGAAGTACTTC.

The J gene is TRBJ2-3, the V gene TRBV28; 11 bases fit TRBD2. Trimming cost V 5 bases and J 4 bases; bases outside gene matches: 14. Germline V lookup: CDR1 MDHEN, CDR2 SYDVKM. The CDR3 has 18 amino acids. The CDR3 DNA follows: TGTGCCAGCAGTCCCCGGGGTAGCGGGGGGGCCGTCCCAGATACGCAGTATTTT. Protein product: CASSPRGSGGAVPDTQYF.

The chain links TRBV25-1 to TRBJ2-1; D perhaps matches TRBD1 (5 bases). This CDR3 contains 15 residues. Looked up from germline, CDR1 is MGHDK and CDR2 is SYGVNS. V was clipped by 5 bases and J by 4 bases, with 15 bases between them. The CDR3 reads CASSRPRQTYNEQFF. The CDR3 nucleotides are TGTGCCAGCAGTCGCCCGAGACAGACTTACAATGAGCAGTTCTTC.

The chain carries TRBV5-1 and TRBJ2-5; TRBD2 matches at 12 bases. The CDR3 runs to 17 residues. V lost 7 bases and J lost 5; bases outside the gene matches: 15. CDR1 and CDR2 from the germline V gene are SGHRS and YFSETQ. The CDR3 loop is CASGAGTSGSISETQYF. DNA for the CDR3: TGCGCCAGCGGGGCCGGGACTAGCGGGTCCATCTCGGAGACCCAGTACTTC.